This record covers a single T cell receptor beta chain. As yet, its antigen is unknown. TCRdb analysed the 5' RACE reads with MiXCR anew, one entry per CDR3 protein. Seen here are about 920,000 distinct CDR3 sequences, roughly an eighth observed once, and the top ten hold around 1.5%. V was trimmed by 3 bases and J by 1 base, leaving 13 bases between them. There are 15 residues in the CDR3. Per the germline V gene, CDR1 is SGHVS and CDR2 is FQNEAQ. This sample was taken from a study of identical twins. Notes on the study in general: Models underestimated how often monozygotic twins shared out-of-frame TCR alpha.

The same sample was also studied in work on yellow fever vaccine responses in identical twins.

The sequenced material came from PBMCs. The sequence was obtained from a woman aged 18-30 years in good health. V and J are TRBV7-8 and TRBJ2-7; TRBD1 might be the D (5 bases). CDR3 DNA: TGTGCCAGCAGCTTCGCAGGGTCGGTATCCTACGAGCAGTACTTC. Protein sequence: CASSFAGSVSYEQYF. Full variable domain (rest looked up from reference TRBV7-8 and TRBJ2-7): GAGVSQSPRYKVAKRGQDVALRCDPISGHVSLFWYQQALGQGPEFLTYFQNEAQLDKSGLPSDRFFAERPEGSVSTLKIQRTQQEDSAVYLCASSFAGSVSYEQYFGPGTRLTVT.